The 30 T cell receptor beta chains in this list originate from one sample, sequenced in a study of blood T cell repertoires in COVID-19. Profiling relied on immunoSEQ multiplex PCR, and the TCRdb table lists in-frame clones only, not all of them. The repertoire holds 100,000 to 150,000 clones, with around 83% as singletons. The sample taken for sequencing was peripheral blood. Receptors were obtained from a woman aged 45-59 years with acute or convalescent COVID-19.

CDR3 region: CAIGTGVGYGYTF. CDR3 nucleotide sequence: TGTGCCATCGGTACCGGGGTCGGCTATGGCTACACCTTC. The chain joins TRBV10-3 to TRBJ1-2; D gene unclear. Germline V CDR1 and CDR2: ENHRY, SYGVKD. Trimming cost V 8 bases and J 4 bases, with 14 bases left between them. There are 13 residues in the CDR3.

The CDR3 region is CASSIKRTGGSGTGELFF. The DNA for the CDR3 is TGTGCCAGTAGTATCAAAAGGACAGGGGGTAGTGGCACCGGGGAGCTGTTTTTT. The V call is TRBV19, the J call TRBJ2-2; 10 bases match TRBD1. The CDR3 covers 18 residues. V shed 3 bases, J shed 4 bases, and the junction held 11 bases outside the gene matches. Germline lookup yields CDR1 LNHDA and CDR2 SQIVND (reference sequence).

V and J are TRBV9 and TRBJ2-1; 11 bases match TRBD2. This CDR3 is 18 amino acids long. J was trimmed by 0 bases and V by 4 bases; bases with no gene match: 9. CDR1 SGDLS and CDR2 YYNGEE come from the germline V gene. CDR3 amino acids: CASSILAGVMSSYNEQFF. CDR3 sequence (DNA): TGTGCCAGCAGCATACTAGCGGGGGTGATGAGCTCCTACAATGAGCAGTTCTTC.

This sequence joins TRBV6-6 and TRBJ2-3; 7 nucleotides agree with TRBD1. CDR3 size: 15 residues. The germline gives CDR1 MNHNY, CDR2 SVGAGI (reference sequence). Germline trimming cut 5 bases from V and 4 bases from J; bases unmatched to any gene: 9. The CDR3, as DNA: TGTGCCAGCAGTCCCGAGACAGGGTTCGCAGATACGCAGTATTTT. Its translation is CASSPETGFADTQYF.

J is TRBJ2-3 and V is TRBV5-1, with TRBD2 matching over 8 bases. J gave up 4 bases and V 6 bases, and 7 bases lay outside the gene matches. The CDR3 has 14 residues. Per germline, CDR1 SGHRS and CDR2 YFSETQ. Written as DNA, the CDR3 is TGCGCCAGCAAACCTAGCGGGTATGCAGATACGCAGTATTTT. Its translation: CASKPSGYADTQYF.

This clone has just a few counts. The V and J genes are TRBV9 and TRBJ2-3; TRBD1 might be the D (5 bases). V lost 4 bases and J 5 bases, leaving 8 bases between the germline ends. From germline, CDR1 is SGDLS and CDR2 YYNGEE. CDR3 length: 12 residues. The CDR3 reads CASSPQGDTQYF. The CDR3, as DNA: TGTGCCAGCAGCCCCCAGGGAGATACGCAGTATTTT. The whole variable domain, remainder taken from reference TRBV9 and TRBJ2-3, is DSGVTQTPKHLITATGQRVTLRCSPRSGDLSVYWYQQSLDQGLQFLIQYYNGEERAKGNILERFSAQQFPDLHSELNLSSLELGDSALYFCASSPQGDTQYFGPGTRLTVL.

The DNA for the CDR3 is TGTGCCTATACAACCAGGGGGCGCGGTAGTTCGGACTATGGCTACACCTTC. Its translation is CAYTTRGRGSSDYGYTF. The chain is built from TRBV30 and TRBJ1-2; 8 bases match TRBD1. This CDR3 is 17 amino acids long. The germline CDR1 and CDR2 sequences are GTSNPN and SVGIG (reference sequence). V lost 7 bases to trimming and J lost 3 bases; unmatched junction nucleotides: 19. The whole variable domain, filled in from reference TRBV30 and TRBJ1-2, reads SQTIHQWPATLVQPVGSPLSLECTVEGTSNPNLYWYRQAAGRGLQLLFYSVGIGQISSEVPQNLSASRPQDRQFILSSKKLLLSDSGFYLCAYTTRGRGSSDYGYTFGSGTRLTVV.

The V and J genes are TRBV29-1 and TRBJ1-2; a possible D gene is TRBD1 (5 bases). The V gene's germline CDR1 is SQVTM and CDR2 ANQGSEA. V was cut by 1 base and J by 3 bases, with 15 bases left in between. CDR3 size: 15 residues. CDR3 sequence reads: CSVEGASWGDYGYTF. The CDR3 DNA sequence: TGCAGCGTTGAAGGGGCCAGCTGGGGGGACTATGGCTACACCTTC. Based on the CDR3 plus reference TRBV29-1 and TRBJ1-2, the full variable domain is SAVISQKPSRDICQRGTSLTIQCQVDSQVTMMFWYRQQPGQSLTLIATANQGSEATYESGFVIDKFPISRPNLTFSTLTVSNMSPEDSSIYLCSVEGASWGDYGYTFGSGTRLTVV.

The V gene is TRBV5-1, the J gene TRBJ2-1; D uncertain. The germline gives CDR1 SGHRS, CDR2 YFSETQ. Trimming removed 0 bases at V and 5 bases at J, with 6 bases between. CDR3 length: 13 residues. The CDR3 loop reads CASSLVSHNEQFF. The CDR3 nucleotides read TGCGCCAGCAGCTTGGTATCCCACAATGAGCAGTTCTTC.

The gene calls are TRBV5-6 and TRBJ1-2; 7 nucleotides line up with TRBD1. After removal of 4 bases from V and 5 bases from J, the junction contained 11 bases not matched to a gene. This CDR3 contains 15 residues. Germline CDR1 SGHDT, CDR2 YYEEEE. CDR3 residues: CASSQTAGTAYGYTF. For the CDR3, the DNA is TGTGCCAGCAGCCAAACAGCCGGGACAGCTTATGGCTACACCTTC.

This clone occurred a few times. The J gene is TRBJ1-2, the V gene TRBV2; tentatively, D is TRBD1 (5 bases). V lost 2 bases and J lost 0, with 10 bases in between. The CDR3 runs to 15 residues. The germline V gene has CDR1 SNHLY and CDR2 FYNNEI. The CDR3, as DNA: TGTGCCAGCAGTGAAAGGTTAGGGGCTAACTATGGCTACACCTTC. It codes for CASSERLGANYGYTF.

The V call is TRBV7-2, the J call TRBJ1-3; weak D call: TRBD1 (5 bases). The CDR3 consists of 16 residues. In germline, CDR1 is SGHTA, CDR2 FQGNSA. The V gene lost 3 bases and the J gene lost 3 bases, with 15 bases spanning the gap. In DNA form, the CDR3 reads TGTGCCAGCAGCTTTGGGCAGGGAATAAGTGGAAACACCATATATTTT. It yields the protein CASSFGQGISGNTIYF.

The chain is built from TRBV30 and TRBJ1-2; 9 nucleotides align to TRBD1. This CDR3 has 11 amino acids. CDR1 GTSNPN and CDR2 SVGIG come from the germline V gene (reference sequence). V shed 8 bases and J 4 bases; nucleotides not matched to a gene: 2. For the CDR3, the DNA is TGTGCCCTACAGGGGGCCTATGGCTACACCTTC. Residues: CALQGAYGYTF.

The chain recombines TRBV5-4 with TRBJ2-7, with D uncertain. The CDR3 runs 12 residues. Germline V CDR1 and CDR2: SGHNT, YYREEE (reference sequence). V shed 0 bases and J shed 9 bases, with 10 bases lying between them. For the CDR3, the DNA is TGTGCCAGCAGCTTGGCCGATGGAGTGCAGTACTTC. Translation: CASSLADGVQYF. Supplemented by reference TRBV5-4 and TRBJ2-7, the full variable domain reads ETGVTQSPTHLIKTRGQQVTLRCSSQSGHNTVSWYQQALGQGPQFIFQYYREEENGRGNFPPRFSGLQFPNYSSELNVNALELDDSALYLCASSLADGVQYFGPGTRLTVT.

Here the CDR3 DNA reads TGTGCCAGTAGTCTCGGAGGACCTCCGCGGGAAAAACTGTTTTTT. This encodes CASSLGGPPREKLFF. This sequence joins TRBV19 and TRBJ1-4; D ambiguous. CDR3 length equals 15 residues. V was trimmed by 5 bases and J by 8 bases, leaving 18 bases between them. Germline V gene data show CDR1 as LNHDA and CDR2 as SQIVND (reference sequence). Variable domain in full (rest from reference TRBV19 and TRBJ1-4): DGGITQSPKYLFRKEGQNVTLSCEQNLNHDAMYWYRQDPGQGLRLIYYSQIVNDFQKGDIAEGYSVSREKKESFPLTVTSAQKNPTAFYLCASSLGGPPREKLFFGSGTQLSVL.

The V gene is TRBV6-6, the J gene TRBJ1-5; D may be TRBD1 (5 bases). V lost 6 bases and J lost 5, with 17 bases in between. CDR1 and CDR2 from the germline V gene are MNHNY and SVGAGI (reference sequence). The length of the CDR3 is 15 residues. This CDR3 reads CASRIRDFADQPQHF. CDR3 in DNA: TGTGCCAGCAGGATCCGGGACTTTGCGGATCAGCCCCAGCATTTT.

This sequence joins TRBV5-8 and TRBJ1-1, with 9 nucleotides matching TRBD1. Germline V gene data show CDR1 as SGHTS and CDR2 as YDEGEE. This CDR3 has 15 amino acids. J gave up 7 bases and V 2 bases, and 9 bases lay outside the gene matches. CDR3 sequence: CASSLGRTGADEAFF. CDR3 in DNA: TGTGCCAGCAGCTTAGGACGGACAGGGGCCGATGAAGCTTTCTTT.

The chain uses TRBV7-9 and TRBJ1-2, with D perhaps TRBD1 (5 bases). Trimming removed 2 bases from V and 3 bases from J, with 10 bases in between. The germline gives CDR1 SEHNR, CDR2 FQNEAQ (reference sequence). This CDR3 is 14 amino acids long. CDR3 region: CASSLRREDYGYTF. DNA for the CDR3: TGTGCCAGCAGCTTACGCAGGGAAGACTATGGCTACACCTTC.

The V gene is TRBV3-1 (or the pseudogene TRBV3-2), the J gene TRBJ1-1; TRBD1 aligns across 7 bases. This CDR3 region has 16 residues. V dropped 3 bases and J dropped 0; count of bases not matched to a gene: 7. Germline V gives CDR1 LGHDT, CDR2 YNNKEL (reference sequence). CDR3 region: CASSQRQGFMNTEAFF. The CDR3 nucleotides read TGTGCCAGCAGCCAGCGACAGGGCTTCATGAACACTGAAGCTTTCTTT.

This sequence joins TRBV15 and TRBJ1-1; D ambiguous. The germline V gene encodes CDR1 LNHNV and CDR2 YYDKDF (reference sequence). The CDR3 has 12 amino acids. V gave up 0 bases and J gave up 8 bases, with 7 bases separating them. CDR3 sequence (DNA): TGTGCCACCAGCAGAGATCGGGGAGAAGCTTTCTTT. As protein: CATSRDRGEAFF.

The gene calls are TRBV7-2 and TRBJ1-2, with D possibly TRBD1 on 6 matching bases. V shed 2 bases and J shed 8 bases, with 15 bases lying between them. The CDR3 extends over 14 amino acids. CDR1 and CDR2 (germline): SGHTA, FQGNSA. CDR3 sequence reads: CASSLHGAGVGYTF. The CDR3 coding sequence is TGTGCCAGCAGCTTACATGGGGCAGGGGTCGGCTACACCTTC.

This rearrangement joins TRBV19 to TRBJ2-5; no clear D. The V gene's germline CDR1 is LNHDA and CDR2 SQIVND (reference sequence). Trimming pared 10 bases from V and 2 bases from J, leaving 14 bases between. The CDR3 is 13 residues long. CDR3 protein: CATTGPEQETQYF. CDR3 DNA sequence: TGTGCCACAACCGGTCCGGAGCAAGAGACCCAGTACTTC.

V and J are TRBV11-3 and TRBJ2-1; TRBD2 matches at 11 bases. Trimming at V came to 5 bases and at J to 7 bases, leaving 10 bases not matched to a gene. Germline V lookup: CDR1 SGHNT, CDR2 YENEEA. The CDR3 spans 16 residues. CDR3 DNA sequence: TGTGCCAGCAGCCCAGGGACTAGCGGATATAGGAATGAGCAGTTCTTC. Translating gives CASSPGTSGYRNEQFF.

The V gene is TRBV10-1, the J gene TRBJ1-5; TRBD1 is a possible D gene (5 bases). This CDR3 has 12 residues. The V and J ends lost 7 bases and 7 bases respectively, with 11 bases between them. The germline V gene encodes CDR1 WNHNN and CDR2 SYGVQD (reference sequence). CDR3 sequence (DNA): TGCGCCAGCATTCAGGGAATACAGCCCCAGCATTTT. It encodes CASIQGIQPQHF.

The chain combines TRBV24-1 with TRBJ1-1, with 8 nucleotides matching TRBD1. This CDR3 is 16 amino acids long. With V trimmed by 7 bases and J by 1 base, 10 bases remained unmatched. The germline gives CDR1 KGHDR, CDR2 SFDVKD. This chain's CDR3 is CATRRGPGTGNTEAFF. The CDR3 DNA is TGTGCCACCAGGAGGGGGCCCGGGACAGGGAACACTGAAGCTTTCTTT.

J is TRBJ1-2 and V is TRBV19, with 7 bases fitting TRBD1. Germline assignment: CDR1 LNHDA and CDR2 SQIVND (reference sequence). This CDR3 has 16 amino acids. V dropped 3 bases and J dropped 7; count of bases not matched to a gene: 14. This chain's CDR3 is CASSMYGNRGKGGYTF. The CDR3 DNA is TGTGCCAGTAGTATGTACGGTAACAGGGGTAAAGGTGGCTACACCTTC.

The V gene is TRBV11-1, the J gene TRBJ1-4; tentatively, D is TRBD1 (6 bases). The V gene's germline CDR1 is SGHAT and CDR2 FQDESV (reference sequence). There are 14 residues in the CDR3. V lost 2 bases to trimming and J lost 6 bases, with 10 bases between them. The CDR3 nucleotides read TGTGCCAGCAGCTTAACAGGGAATTATGAAAAACTGTTTTTT. This codes for CASSLTGNYEKLFF.

The rearrangement joins TRBV3-1 (or the pseudogene TRBV3-2) to TRBJ1-1; the D gene is possibly TRBD1 (6 bases). Trimming stripped 2 bases from V and 1 base from J, with 8 bases between. CDR3 size: 14 residues. Germline V gene data show CDR1 as LGHDT and CDR2 as YNNKEL (reference sequence). The CDR3 region has the DNA TGTGCCAGCAGCCAAATACAGGGGAACACTGAAGCTTTCTTT. Encoded protein: CASSQIQGNTEAFF.

This clone has more than one count but fewer than ten. This chain links TRBV5-6 with TRBJ1-5; 7 bases are shared with TRBD1. Germline values: CDR1 SGHDT, CDR2 YYEEEE. This CDR3 has 14 residues. Trimming at V came to 5 bases and at J to 5 bases, leaving 7 bases not matched to a gene. DNA of the CDR3: TGTGCCAGCAGAAGACAGGGTCGGGATCAGCCCCAGCATTTT. Translating it yields CASRRQGRDQPQHF.

The V and J genes are TRBV28 and TRBJ1-5; a weak D match, TRBD1 (6 bases). Trimming took 6 bases from V and 7 from J, leaving 19 bases between them. The CDR3 runs to 15 residues. Germline CDR1 MDHEN, CDR2 SYDVKM. The CDR3: CASREGGRASQPQHF. CDR3 DNA: TGTGCCAGCAGAGAAGGGGGAAGGGCTTCCCAGCCCCAGCATTTT. The whole variable domain, filled in from reference TRBV28 and TRBJ1-5, reads DVKVTQSSRYLVKRTGEKVFLECVQDMDHENMFWYRQDPGLGLRLIYFSYDVKMKEKGDIPEGYSVSREKKERFSLILESASTNQTSMYLCASREGGRASQPQHFGDGTRLSIL.